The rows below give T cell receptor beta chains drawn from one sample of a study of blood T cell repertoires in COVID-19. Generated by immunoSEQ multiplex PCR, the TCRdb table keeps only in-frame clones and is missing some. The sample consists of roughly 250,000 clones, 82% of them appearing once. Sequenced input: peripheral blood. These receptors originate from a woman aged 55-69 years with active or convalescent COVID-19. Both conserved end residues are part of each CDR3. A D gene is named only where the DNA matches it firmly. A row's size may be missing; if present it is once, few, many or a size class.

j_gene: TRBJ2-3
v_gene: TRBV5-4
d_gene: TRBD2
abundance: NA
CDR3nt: TGTGCCAGCAGCTTAGCGGGGGCAAACACAGATACGCAGTATTTT
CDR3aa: CASSLAGANTDTQYF

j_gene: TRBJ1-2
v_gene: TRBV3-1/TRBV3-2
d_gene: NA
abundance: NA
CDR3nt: TGTGCCAGCAGACAGGGTCCAACGTATTTGGGGGGCTACACCTTC
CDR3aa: CASRQGPTYLGGYTF

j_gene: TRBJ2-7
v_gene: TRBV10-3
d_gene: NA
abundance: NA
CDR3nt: TGTGCCATCAGCCCCAGTCCGGGGTACGAGCAGTACTTC
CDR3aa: CAISPSPGYEQYF

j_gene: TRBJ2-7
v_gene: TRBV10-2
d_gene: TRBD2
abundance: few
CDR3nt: TGCGCCAGCAATCCCGGGACTAGCGGGGCCTACGAGCAGTACTTC
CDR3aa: CASNPGTSGAYEQYF

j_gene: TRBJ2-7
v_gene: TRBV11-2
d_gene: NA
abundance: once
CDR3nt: TGTGCCAGCAGCTTAGGGGCCTCCAACGAGCAGTACTTC
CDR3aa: CASSLGASNEQYF

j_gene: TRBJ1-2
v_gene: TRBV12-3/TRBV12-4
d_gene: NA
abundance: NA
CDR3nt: TGTGCCAGCAGTTTGGGGGGAACCCATGGCTACACCTTC
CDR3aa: CASSLGGTHGYTF

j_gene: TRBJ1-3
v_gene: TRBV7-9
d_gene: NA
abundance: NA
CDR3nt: TGTGCCAGCAGCCCGACCGGGGGACCTGGAAACACCATATATTTT
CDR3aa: CASSPTGGPGNTIYF

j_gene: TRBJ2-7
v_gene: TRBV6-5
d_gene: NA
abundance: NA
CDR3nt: TGTGCCAGCTCGGCAGGAGGAGGCTACGAGCAGTACTTC
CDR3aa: CASSAGGGYEQYF

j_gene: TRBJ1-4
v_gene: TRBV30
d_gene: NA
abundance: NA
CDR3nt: TGTGCCTGGAGGCCACCAGTTGCCCCAAGTGAAAAACTGTTTTTT
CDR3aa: CAWRPPVAPSEKLFF

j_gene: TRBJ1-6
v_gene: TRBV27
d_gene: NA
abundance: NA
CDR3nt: TGTGCCAGCAGTTTACCGGGAAATTCACCCCTCCACTTT
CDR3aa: CASSLPGNSPLHF

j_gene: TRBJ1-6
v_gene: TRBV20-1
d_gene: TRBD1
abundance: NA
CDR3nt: TGCAGTGCTAGTGGGACAGCTAATTCACCCCTCCACTTT
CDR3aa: CSASGTANSPLHF

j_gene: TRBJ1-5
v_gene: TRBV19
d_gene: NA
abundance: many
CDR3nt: TGTGCCAGTAGTATCAGATCTACCTTCGGGGTAAGCAATCAGCCCCAGCATTTT
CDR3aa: CASSIRSTFGVSNQPQHF

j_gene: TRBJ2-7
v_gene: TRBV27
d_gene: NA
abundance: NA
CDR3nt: TGTGCCAGCAGTTTATCGATGGGCCTGTCCTACGAGCAGTACTTC
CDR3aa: CASSLSMGLSYEQYF

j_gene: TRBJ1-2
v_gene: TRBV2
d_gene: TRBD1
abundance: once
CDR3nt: TGTGCCAGCAGGGATACAGGGGCCCTTGGCTACACCTTC
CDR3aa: CASRDTGALGYTF

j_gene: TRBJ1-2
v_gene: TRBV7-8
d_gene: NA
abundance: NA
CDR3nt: TGTGCCAGCAGCGGGCCCCCTACTTATGGCTACACCTTC
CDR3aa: CASSGPPTYGYTF

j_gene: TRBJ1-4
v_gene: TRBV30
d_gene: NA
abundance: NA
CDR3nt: TGTGCCTGGAGCCAGGTGACAGGCCCCAATGAAAAACTGTTTTTT
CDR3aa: CAWSQVTGPNEKLFF

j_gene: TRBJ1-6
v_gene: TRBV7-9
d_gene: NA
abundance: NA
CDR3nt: TGTGCCAGCAACCTGGCGGGGGGTCGAAATTCACCCCTCCACTTT
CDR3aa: CASNLAGGRNSPLHF

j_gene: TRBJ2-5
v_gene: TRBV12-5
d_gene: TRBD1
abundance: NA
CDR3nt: TGTGCTAGTGGTTTGAACAGGGGGCAACAAGAGACCCAGTACTTC
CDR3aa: CASGLNRGQQETQYF

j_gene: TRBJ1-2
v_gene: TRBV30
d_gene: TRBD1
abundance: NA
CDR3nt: TGTGCCTGGAGTGTCTGGCAGGGGGGTGTCTATGGCTACACCTTC
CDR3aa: CAWSVWQGGVYGYTF

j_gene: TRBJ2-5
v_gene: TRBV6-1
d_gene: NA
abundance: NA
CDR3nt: TGTGCCAGCAGTGAAGGGCTGGGCGGGCAAGAGACCCAGTACTTC
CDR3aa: CASSEGLGGQETQYF

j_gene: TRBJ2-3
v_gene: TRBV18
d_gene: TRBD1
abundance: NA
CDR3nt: TGTGCCAGCTCACCACCGGCAACAGGGGGGACAGATACGCAGTATTTT
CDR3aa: CASSPPATGGTDTQYF

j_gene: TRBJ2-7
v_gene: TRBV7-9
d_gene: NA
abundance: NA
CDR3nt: TGTGCCAGCAGCGCCGGACTGCTTTATGAGCAGTACTTC
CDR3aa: CASSAGLLYEQYF

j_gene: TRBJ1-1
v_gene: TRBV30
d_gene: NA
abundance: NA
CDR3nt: TGTGCCTGGAACTCGGAACTACGCTACACTGAAGCTTTCTTT
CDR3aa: CAWNSELRYTEAFF

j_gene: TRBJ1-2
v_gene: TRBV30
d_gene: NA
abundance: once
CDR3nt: TGTGCCTGGAGTGGAGGCGGAGGGTCTATCTATGGCTACACCTTC
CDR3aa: CAWSGGGGSIYGYTF

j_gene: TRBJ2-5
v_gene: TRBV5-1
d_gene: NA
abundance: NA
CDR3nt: TGCGCCAGCAGCCCGGGGTCGCAAGAGACCCAGTACTTC
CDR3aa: CASSPGSQETQYF